Below are 26 T cell receptor beta chains sequenced from a single sample in a study of shared clonotypes between healthy human individuals. TCRdb's copy holds only in-frame clones and misses some; the assay was immunoSEQ multiplex PCR. Of 600,000 to 800,000 clones listed, 55% to 80% are singletons. The sequenced sample was memory CD4+ T cells sorted from blood. The subset was: CD45RA-negative fraction. These receptors came from a woman in her twenties or thirties in good health.

The genes are TRBV14 and TRBJ2-5, with TRBD2 matching 9 bases. Trimming took 8 bases from V and 5 from J; bases not matched to a gene: 12. CDR3 length equals 15 residues. Germline-derived CDR1 and CDR2 are SGHDN and FVKESK. DNA of the CDR3: TGTGCCAGCGGCAGGGGGACTAGCCTTTCTGAGACCCAGTACTTC. As protein: CASGRGTSLSETQYF.

This clone was detected only once. The chain joins TRBV29-1 to TRBJ2-1; possible D gene TRBD1, 7 bases. V was trimmed by 5 bases and J by 3 bases, leaving 23 bases between them. This CDR3 is 17 amino acids long. CDR1 is SQVTM and CDR2 is ANQGSEA in the germline V gene. CDR3 sequence (DNA): TGCAGCGTTATTGTTTTGGGAGGACAGGTACACTACAATGAGCAGTTCTTC. As protein: CSVIVLGGQVHYNEQFF.

The CDR3 loop reads CASSFHRNYGYTF. CDR3 nucleotides: TGTGCCAGCAGTTTTCACAGGAACTATGGCTACACCTTC. The gene calls are TRBV27 and TRBJ1-2, with a possible D match to TRBD1 (5 bases). The CDR3 runs to 13 residues. V lost 3 bases to trimming and J lost 2 bases, with 7 bases between them. Per the germline V gene, CDR1 is MNHEY and CDR2 is SMNVEV (reference sequence).

The rearrangement joins TRBV18 to TRBJ2-1, with 7 nucleotides matching TRBD2. The CDR3 consists of 16 residues. CDR1 is KGHSH and CDR2 is LQKENI in the germline V gene. The V and J ends lost 0 bases and 0 bases, in that order; junction bases with no gene match: 2. The CDR3 bases are TGTGCCAGCTCACCACCCGGGACTACCTCCTACAATGAGCAGTTCTTC. Residues: CASSPPGTTSYNEQFF.

This chain connects TRBV5-1 to TRBJ2-7; 12 bases are shared with TRBD2. Germline V gene lookup returns CDR1 SGHRS and CDR2 YFSETQ. Losses at the gene ends were 4 bases for V and 5 bases for J; bases not matched to a gene: 7. The CDR3 is made up of 15 amino acids. The CDR3 DNA reads as TGCGCCAGCAGCCCGACTAGCGGGAGATATAACGAGCAGTACTTC. It codes for CASSPTSGRYNEQYF.

CDR3 loop: CASSPPAGSYEQYF. CDR3 in DNA: TGTGCCAGCAGCCCCCCAGCGGGCTCCTACGAGCAGTACTTC. The V call is TRBV11-2, the J call TRBJ2-7, with a weak D call TRBD2 (6 bases). Germline CDR1 is SGHAT and CDR2 is FQNNGV. CDR3 length equals 14 residues. V dropped 5 bases and J dropped 0 bases, with 11 bases sitting between them.

This chain joins TRBV5-1 and TRBJ2-1, with D perhaps matching TRBD1 (5 bases). Trimming pared 0 bases from V and 8 bases from J, leaving 18 bases between. Germline V gene data show CDR1 as SGHRS and CDR2 as YFSETQ. The CDR3 consists of 16 residues. The CDR3 spells CASSLVRTSKGHEQFF. The CDR3 nucleotides read TGCGCCAGCAGCTTGGTTCGGACATCCAAGGGGCATGAGCAGTTCTTC.

The V call is TRBV10-2, the J call TRBJ2-2; tentative D call: TRBD1 (6 bases). Trimming left V 6 bases short and J 4 bases short, with 24 bases between. The CDR3 contains 18 residues. The germline gives CDR1 WSHSY, CDR2 SAAADI. This CDR3 is CASRPLRSWDTSTGELFF. The DNA for the CDR3 is TGCGCCAGCAGACCCCTACGAAGTTGGGACACTTCCACCGGGGAGCTGTTTTTT.

The J gene is TRBJ1-5, the V gene TRBV28; D is perhaps TRBD1 (6 bases). The V end lost 9 bases, the J end lost 3 bases, and 18 bases lay between the germline ends. The CDR3 runs 15 residues. Germline CDR1 is MDHEN and CDR2 is SYDVKM. The CDR3: CASRGADLLNQPQHF. For the CDR3, the DNA is TGTGCCAGTCGGGGGGCGGATTTACTCAATCAGCCCCAGCATTTT.

Concerning this clone itself: Other nucleotide sequences in the sample specify the same CDR3. The chain links TRBV5-1 to TRBJ2-1; TRBD2 matches 10 bases. V shed 0 bases, J shed 6 bases, and the junction held 3 bases outside the gene matches. CDR1 and CDR2 (germline): SGHRS, YFSETQ. The length of the CDR3 is 15 residues. The CDR3 is CASSLGTSGFNEQFF. DNA of the CDR3: TGCGCCAGCAGCTTGGGGACTAGCGGCTTCAATGAGCAGTTCTTC.

The chain uses TRBV14 and TRBJ2-1, with 10 bases that match TRBD2. Germline V gene sequence: CDR1 SGHDN, CDR2 FVKESK. Trimming removed 4 bases from V and 9 bases from J; junction bases left unmatched: 9. The CDR3 extends over 15 amino acids. The CDR3: CASSLETLAGTEQFF. DNA of the CDR3: TGTGCCAGCAGCCTTGAAACACTAGCGGGAACTGAGCAGTTCTTC.

The rearrangement joins TRBV10-3 to TRBJ2-2; no definite D call. CDR3 length equals 15 residues. The germline V gene encodes CDR1 ENHRY and CDR2 SYGVKD. Trimming pared 2 bases from V and 0 bases from J, leaving 7 bases between. CDR3 sequence reads: CAISEGRPNTGELFF. DNA of the CDR3: TGTGCCATCAGTGAGGGCAGGCCGAACACCGGGGAGCTGTTTTTT.

This clone was seen more than once but under ten times. The chain combines TRBV5-6 with TRBJ2-3; 7 bases agree with TRBD2. V trimming: 1 base; J trimming: 1 base; junction bases outside the gene matches: 3. The CDR3 totals 15 residues. The germline V gene encodes CDR1 SGHDT and CDR2 YYEEEE. In nucleotides, the CDR3 is TGTGCCAGCAGCTTGCCAGCGGGACGCACAGATACGCAGTATTTT. This sequence encodes CASSLPAGRTDTQYF.

The chain's CDR3 is CSVLGGTGNNEQFF. In DNA form, the CDR3 reads TGCAGCGTTCTTGGAGGGACAGGGAACAATGAGCAGTTCTTC. The J gene is TRBJ2-1, the V gene TRBV29-1, with 9 bases fitting TRBD1. Per the germline V gene, CDR1 is SQVTM and CDR2 is ANQGSEA. Germline trimming cut 5 bases from V and 5 bases from J; bases unmatched to any gene: 7. The CDR3 has 14 residues.

This chain links TRBV6-1 with TRBJ2-3; D may correspond to TRBD1 or TRBD2 (5 bases each). CDR3 length: 14 amino acids. Germline CDR1 MNHNS, CDR2 SASEGT. Trimming removed 1 base from V and 6 bases from J, with 11 bases in between. This chain's CDR3 is CASSEGGTRDTQYF. The CDR3 DNA reads as TGTGCCAGCAGTGAAGGTGGGACGCGGGATACGCAGTATTTT.

The chain recombines TRBV27 with TRBJ2-1, with a tentative D call TRBD2 (6 bases). Germline V gene sequence: CDR1 MNHEY, CDR2 SMNVEV (reference sequence). The V end lost 6 bases, the J end lost 4 bases, and 16 bases lay between the germline ends. This CDR3 has 15 amino acids. The CDR3 bases are TGTGCCAGCAGCCGCCCCGAGGCGGGGTACAATGAGCAGTTCTTC. Its translation: CASSRPEAGYNEQFF.

The V gene is TRBV6-1, the J gene TRBJ2-3; TRBD1 matches at 8 bases. Trimming removed 4 bases from V and 7 bases from J; junction bases left unmatched: 10. Germline lookup yields CDR1 MNHNS and CDR2 SASEGT. The CDR3 is 15 residues long. CDR3 bases: TGTGCCAGCAGTGCAGGACAGGGTACGGGTTATACGCAGTATTTT. Translation gives CASSAGQGTGYTQYF.

J is TRBJ2-2 and V is TRBV9; TRBD1 might be the D (6 bases). Germline V gene sequence: CDR1 SGDLS, CDR2 YYNGEE. The CDR3 runs to 15 residues. Deletions cut 0 bases from V and 5 bases from J, with 11 bases between. CDR3 region: CASSVGTVRTGELFF. CDR3 DNA sequence: TGTGCCAGCAGCGTAGGGACAGTTCGGACCGGGGAGCTGTTTTTT.

V and J are TRBV15 and TRBJ2-1; the match to TRBD1 covers 8 bases. This CDR3 region has 14 residues. The trim removed 0 bases at V and 8 bases at J, leaving 3 bases unmatched. Germline V lookup: CDR1 LNHNV, CDR2 YYDKDF (reference sequence). The CDR3 DNA follows: TGTGCCACCAGCAGAGAACAGGGGGGATATGAGCAGTTCTTC. Amino acids: CATSREQGGYEQFF.

The rearrangement links TRBV29-1 to TRBJ2-3, with no clear D. Germline loops: CDR1 SQVTM, CDR2 ANQGSEA. Trimming left V 8 bases short and J 2 bases short, with 8 bases between. CDR3 length: 11 residues. Here the CDR3 DNA reads TGCAGCTTTAGGAACACAGATACGCAGTATTTT. Amino acid sequence: CSFRNTDTQYF.

This chain links TRBV30 with TRBJ2-7, with TRBD1 matching over 8 bases. Germline CDR1 GTSNPN, CDR2 SVGIG (reference sequence). The CDR3 has 13 amino acids. The ends lost 0 bases at V and 4 bases at J; junction bases unmatched: 2. The DNA of the CDR3 is TGTGCCTGGAGTGTTAGGACAGGGTACGAGCAGTACTTC. Its translation: CAWSVRTGYEQYF.

About this clone itself: One end of the junction fails to match germline, which may point to a read error. V usage is TRBV7-9 and J usage is TRBJ2-5, with 8 nucleotides matching TRBD2. CDR3 size: 15 residues. The germline CDR1 and CDR2 sequences are SEHNR and FQNEAQ (reference sequence). CDR3 amino acids: CASSLAGSESGTQYF. The CDR3 DNA sequence: TGTGCCAGCAGCCTAGCGGGCAGCGAGTCCGGGACCCAGTACTTC.

The V and J genes are TRBV4-1 and TRBJ1-1; D is possibly TRBD1 (6 bases). Germline V gives CDR1 MGHRA, CDR2 YSYEKL. CDR3 length: 16 residues. The V and J ends lost 4 bases and 5 bases respectively, with 20 bases between them. Here the CDR3 DNA reads TGCGCCAGCAGCCGATTCACTCAGGGGTTTGGAACTGAAGCTTTCTTT. Protein product: CASSRFTQGFGTEAFF.

This clone was picked up a small number of times. The gene calls are TRBV5-8 and TRBJ2-7; D gene ambiguous. Germline V gives CDR1 SGHTS, CDR2 YDEGEE. This CDR3 has 13 residues. V gave up 5 bases and J gave up 0 bases, with 9 bases separating them. In nucleotides, the CDR3 is TGTGCCAGCAGGTTCCCCTCCTCCTACGAGCAGTACTTC. It translates to CASRFPSSYEQYF.

The V and J genes are TRBV7-9 and TRBJ2-7; possibly TRBD2 for D (6 bases). Germline V gene lookup returns CDR1 SEHNR and CDR2 FQNEAQ (reference sequence). This CDR3 spans 17 amino acids. The V end was cut by 2 bases, the J end by 3 bases, with 20 bases between. DNA of the CDR3: TGTGCCAGCAGCTTAAGGGGAGGTCAGGTTACGGTCTACGAGCAGTACTTC. It is translated as CASSLRGGQVTVYEQYF.

The chain joins TRBV19 to TRBJ2-2; 9 nucleotides line up with TRBD2. This CDR3 is 12 amino acids long. Germline assignment: CDR1 LNHDA and CDR2 SQIVND (reference sequence). Germline trimming cut 10 bases from V and 6 bases from J; bases unmatched to any gene: 3. CDR3 DNA: TGTGCCACCCGGACTAGCGCCGGGGAGCTGTTTTTT. Protein: CATRTSAGELFF.